This TCR beta chain was captured by sequencing in a study of blood T cell repertoires in COVID-19. CDR1 is MNHNY and CDR2 is SVGAGI in the germline V gene (reference sequence). V dropped 6 bases and J dropped 3 bases, with 20 bases sitting between them. The CDR3 extends over 16 amino acids. Here immunoSEQ multiplex PCR was the method, and the copy in TCRdb shows in-frame clones only, minus some. The table has under 250,000 clones, about four fifths seen once. The TCR comes from a woman aged 70-85 years with acute or convalescent COVID-19. The sample consisted of peripheral blood. The chain couples TRBV6-6 to TRBJ1-2; the D gene is possibly TRBD1 (6 bases). CDR3: CASRTRDTQHHYGYTF. The CDR3 DNA reads TGTGCCAGCAGGACTCGGGACACCCAGCACCACTATGGCTACACCTTC.